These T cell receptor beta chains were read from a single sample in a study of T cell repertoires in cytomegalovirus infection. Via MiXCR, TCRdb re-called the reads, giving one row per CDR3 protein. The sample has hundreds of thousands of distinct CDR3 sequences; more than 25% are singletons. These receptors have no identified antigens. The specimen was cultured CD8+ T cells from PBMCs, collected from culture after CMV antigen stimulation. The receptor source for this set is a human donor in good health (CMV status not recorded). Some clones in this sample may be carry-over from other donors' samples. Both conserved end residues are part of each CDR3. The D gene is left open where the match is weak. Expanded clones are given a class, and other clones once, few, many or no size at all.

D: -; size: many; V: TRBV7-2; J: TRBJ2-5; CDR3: CASSQAGWAETQYF; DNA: TGTGCCAGCAGCCAGGCAGGATGGGCTGAGACCCAGTACTTC
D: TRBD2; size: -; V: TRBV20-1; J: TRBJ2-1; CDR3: CSAFSSGGYNEQFF; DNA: TGCAGTGCTTTCTCTAGCGGGGGTTACAATGAGCAGTTCTTC
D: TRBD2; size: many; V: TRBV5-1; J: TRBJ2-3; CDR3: CASSALAGEDTQYF; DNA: TGCGCCAGCAGCGCTTTAGCGGGGGAAGATACGCAGTATTTT
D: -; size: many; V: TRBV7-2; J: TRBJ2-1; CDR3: CASSLAPGREQFF; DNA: TGTGCCAGCAGCTTAGCGCCGGGCCGGGAGCAGTTCTTC
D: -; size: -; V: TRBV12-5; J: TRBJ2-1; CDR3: CASAPGATYEQFF; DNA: TGTGCTAGTGCCCCTGGGGCCACCTATGAGCAGTTCTTC
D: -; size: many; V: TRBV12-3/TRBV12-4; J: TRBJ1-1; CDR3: CASSYGTGTEAFF; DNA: TGTGCCAGCAGTTACGGAACCGGTACTGAAGCTTTCTTT
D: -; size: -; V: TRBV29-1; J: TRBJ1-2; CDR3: CSVYDRRYNYGYTF; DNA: TGCAGCGTCTACGACAGGCGTTACAACTATGGCTACACCTTC
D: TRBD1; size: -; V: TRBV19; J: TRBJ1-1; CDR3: CATRGQAIAEAFF; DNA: TGTGCCACCAGAGGACAGGCAATCGCTGAAGCTTTCTTT
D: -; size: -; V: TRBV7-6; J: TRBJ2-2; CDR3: CASSLQGWDTGELFF; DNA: TGTGCCAGCAGCCTACAGGGCTGGGACACCGGGGAGCTGTTTTTT
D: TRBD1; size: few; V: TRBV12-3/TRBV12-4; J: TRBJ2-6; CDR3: CASDRGFQPGANVLTF; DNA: TGTGCCAGTGACAGGGGTTTCCAGCCTGGGGCCAACGTCCTGACTTTC
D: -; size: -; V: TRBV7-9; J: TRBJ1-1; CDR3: CASSLGRGSHTEAFF; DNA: TGTGCCAGCAGCTTAGGCAGGGGAAGTCACACTGAAGCTTTCTTT
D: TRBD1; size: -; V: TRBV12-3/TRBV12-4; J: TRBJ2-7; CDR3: CASSFYPGTGPTYEQYF; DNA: TGTGCCAGCAGTTTTTATCCCGGGACAGGTCCTACCTACGAGCAGTACTTC
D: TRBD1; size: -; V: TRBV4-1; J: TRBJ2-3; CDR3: CASSQEPYRGGTDTQYF; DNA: TGCGCCAGCAGCCAAGAACCCTACAGGGGAGGCACAGATACGCAGTATTTT
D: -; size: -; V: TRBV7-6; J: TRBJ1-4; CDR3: CASSPQGFGQKLFF; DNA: TGTGCCAGCAGCCCACAGGGATTCGGGCAAAAACTGTTTTTT
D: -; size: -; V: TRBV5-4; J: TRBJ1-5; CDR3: CASSLNPDASNQPQHF; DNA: TGTGCCAGCAGCTTGAACCCGGATGCTAGCAATCAGCCCCAGCATTTT
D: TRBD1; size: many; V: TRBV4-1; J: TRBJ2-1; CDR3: CASSQGSQGTGFNEQFF; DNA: TGCGCCAGCAGCCAAGGGTCACAGGGGACCGGGTTTAATGAGCAGTTCTTC
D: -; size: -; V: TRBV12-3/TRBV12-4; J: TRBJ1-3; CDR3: CASSWGGGNTIYF; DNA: TGTGCCAGCAGTTGGGGGGGCGGAAACACCATATATTTT
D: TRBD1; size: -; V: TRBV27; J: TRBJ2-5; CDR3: CASSTRGTETQYF; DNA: TGTGCCAGCAGTACCAGGGGGACAGAGACCCAGTACTTC
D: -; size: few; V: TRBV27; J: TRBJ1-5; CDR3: CASSFAPESNQPQHF; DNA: TGTGCCAGCAGTTTCGCCCCAGAGAGCAATCAGCCCCAGCATTTT
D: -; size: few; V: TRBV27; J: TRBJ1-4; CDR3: CASSPGIEREKLFF; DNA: TGTGCCAGCAGTCCCGGTATAGAGAGGGAAAAACTGTTTTTT
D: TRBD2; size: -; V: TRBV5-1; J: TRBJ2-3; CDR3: CASSSWTSGGSSTDTQYF; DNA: TGCGCCAGCAGCTCTTGGACTAGCGGGGGATCAAGCACAGATACGCAGTATTTT
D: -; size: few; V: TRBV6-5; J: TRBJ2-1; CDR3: CASSYSNAGVEQFF; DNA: TGTGCCAGCAGTTACTCGAATGCCGGTGTTGAGCAGTTCTTC
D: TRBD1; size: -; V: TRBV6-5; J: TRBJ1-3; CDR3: CASSLQGFSGNTIYF; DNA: TGTGCCAGCAGTTTACAGGGGTTCTCTGGAAACACCATATATTTT
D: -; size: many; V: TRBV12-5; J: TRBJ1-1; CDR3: CASGLPDRMNTEAFF; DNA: TGTGCTAGTGGTCTCCCGGACAGAATGAACACTGAAGCTTTCTTT
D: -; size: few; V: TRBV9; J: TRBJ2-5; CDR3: CASSVGESSLMEETQYF; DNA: TGTGCCAGCAGCGTAGGGGAGAGTAGCCTAATGGAAGAGACCCAGTACTTC
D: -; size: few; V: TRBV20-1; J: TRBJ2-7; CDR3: CSARPRGSYEQYF; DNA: TGCAGTGCTAGGCCAAGGGGCAGCTACGAGCAGTACTTC
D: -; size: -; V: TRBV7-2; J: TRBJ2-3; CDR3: CANSSPEASTDTQYF; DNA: TGTGCCAACAGCTCCCCGGAAGCTAGCACAGATACGCAGTATTTT
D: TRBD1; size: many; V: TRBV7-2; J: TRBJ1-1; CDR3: CASSTAGGRTEAFF; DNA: TGTGCCAGCAGTACCGCAGGGGGGAGGACTGAAGCTTTCTTT
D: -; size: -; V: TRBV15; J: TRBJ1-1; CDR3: CATSSDPDGNTEAFF; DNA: TGTGCCACCAGCAGTGACCCGGACGGAAACACTGAAGCTTTCTTT
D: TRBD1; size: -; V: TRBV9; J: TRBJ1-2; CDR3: CASRQGAGNYGYTF; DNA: TGTGCCAGCAGGCAGGGGGCCGGTAACTATGGCTACACCTTC
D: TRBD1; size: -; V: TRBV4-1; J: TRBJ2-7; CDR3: CASSQGRDRVYEQYF; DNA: TGCGCCAGCAGCCAAGGGAGGGACAGGGTCTACGAGCAGTACTTC
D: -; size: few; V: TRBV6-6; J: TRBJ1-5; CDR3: CASSPRYQPQHF; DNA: TGTGCCAGCAGTCCCCGCTATCAGCCCCAGCATTTT
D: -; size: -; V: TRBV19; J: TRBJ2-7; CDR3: CASSIDNSYEQYF; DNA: TGTGCCAGTAGTATCGACAATTCCTACGAGCAGTACTTC
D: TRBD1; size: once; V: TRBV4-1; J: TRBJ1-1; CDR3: CASSPWTGDMNTEAFF; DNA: TGCGCCAGCAGCCCATGGACAGGGGATATGAACACTGAAGCTTTCTTT
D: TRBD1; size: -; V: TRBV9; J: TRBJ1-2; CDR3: CASSAGQGARIFYGYTF; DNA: TGTGCCAGCAGCGCGGGACAGGGGGCGCGGATTTTCTATGGCTACACCTTC
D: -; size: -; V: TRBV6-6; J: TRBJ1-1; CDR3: CASSEEFSDLNTEAFF; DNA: TGTGCCAGCAGCGAAGAGTTTTCCGACCTTAACACTGAAGCTTTCTTT
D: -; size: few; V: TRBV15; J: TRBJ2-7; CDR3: CATSRATRLEQYF; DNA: TGTGCCACCAGCAGGGCGACAAGGCTCGAGCAGTACTTC
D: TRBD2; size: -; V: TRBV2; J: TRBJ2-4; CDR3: CASSRGGKRYF; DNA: TGTGCCAGCTCCCGGGGGGGTAAGAGGTACTTC
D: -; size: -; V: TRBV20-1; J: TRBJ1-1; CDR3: CSGSRGLSTEAFF; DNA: TGCAGTGGGAGCAGGGGTTTGTCCACTGAAGCTTTCTTT
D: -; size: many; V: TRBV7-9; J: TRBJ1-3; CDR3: CASSPQHKATRDSGNTIYF; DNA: TGTGCCAGCAGCCCTCAGCACAAGGCGACTCGAGACTCTGGAAACACCATATATTTT
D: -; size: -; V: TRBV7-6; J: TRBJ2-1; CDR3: CASSLGGMNEQFF; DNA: TGTGCCAGCAGCTTAGGAGGGATGAATGAGCAGTTCTTC
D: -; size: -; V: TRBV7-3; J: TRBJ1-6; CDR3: CASSFNGNSPLHF; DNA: TGTGCCAGCAGCTTTAACGGAAATTCACCCCTCCACTTT
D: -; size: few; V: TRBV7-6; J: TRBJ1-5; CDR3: CASSREGGNQPQHF; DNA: TGTGCCAGCAGTCGCGAAGGAGGTAATCAGCCCCAGCATTTT
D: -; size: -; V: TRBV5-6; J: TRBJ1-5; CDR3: CASSLERDPQPQHF; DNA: TGTGCCAGCAGCTTGGAACGGGACCCTCAGCCCCAGCATTTT
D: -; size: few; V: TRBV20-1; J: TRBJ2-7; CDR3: CSARDRGGAYEQYF; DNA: TGCAGTGCTAGAGATAGAGGGGGGGCCTACGAGCAGTACTTC
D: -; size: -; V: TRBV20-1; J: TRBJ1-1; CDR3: CSAITHWNTEAFF; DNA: TGCAGTGCTATTACCCATTGGAACACTGAAGCTTTCTTT
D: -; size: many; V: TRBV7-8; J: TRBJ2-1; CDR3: CASSLGRGGYTYNEQFF; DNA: TGTGCCAGCAGCTTAGGAAGAGGAGGGTATACCTACAATGAGCAGTTCTTC
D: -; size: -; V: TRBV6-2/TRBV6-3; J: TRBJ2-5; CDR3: CASSYDSHLGTGEPETQYF; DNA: TGTGCCAGCAGTTACGATAGCCACTTGGGGACGGGGGAGCCGGAGACCCAGTACTTC